These 18 T cell receptor beta chains originate from one sample sequenced in a study of cytotoxic CD8 clonotypes in ibrutinib-treated CLL. The repertoire was sequenced with immunoSEQ multiplex PCR; TCRdb's copy has only in-frame clones and lacks some. The data show 250,000 to 350,000 clones, 60% to 80% seen once. Source: PBMCs, taken at disease progression, from a patient treated with ibrutinib. The receptors here all came from a human donor with chronic lymphocytic leukemia.

The chain recombines TRBV2 with TRBJ2-7; 9 bases are a match to TRBD2. Germline CDR1 and CDR2: SNHLY and FYNNEI. V dropped 6 bases and J dropped 6; count of bases not matched to a gene: 9. This CDR3 contains 14 residues. CDR3 sequence (DNA): TGTGCCAGCAGGCGGGGCGGGAGGGCCCTCGAGCAGTACTTC. Translated, it gives CASRRGGRALEQYF.

This rearrangement joins TRBV29-1 to TRBJ2-7; no clear D. The germline gives CDR1 SQVTM, CDR2 ANQGSEA. V shed 4 bases and J shed 6 bases, with 10 bases lying between them. This CDR3 has 11 amino acids. The CDR3, as DNA: TGCAGCGTTGTCCTCTCTGCCGAGCAGTACTTC. Its protein is CSVVLSAEQYF.

This clone was detected only a few times. The gene calls are TRBV7-3 and TRBJ2-4; D possibly corresponds to TRBD1 (5 bases). V lost 3 bases and J lost 3, with 15 bases in between. This CDR3 spans 16 amino acids. Germline CDR1 SGHTA, CDR2 FQGTGA. CDR3 sequence: CASSFWGSVGKNIQYF. As DNA, the CDR3 is TGTGCCAGCAGCTTCTGGGGCAGTGTTGGCAAAAACATTCAGTACTTC.

V and J are TRBV15 and TRBJ1-3, with D tentatively TRBD1 (6 bases). CDR3 length equals 16 residues. The V and J ends lost 5 bases and 2 bases respectively, with 16 bases between them. CDR1 and CDR2 from the germline V gene are LNHNV and YYDKDF (reference sequence). This chain's CDR3 is CATSYRQDGPGNTIYF. CDR3 coding DNA: TGTGCCACCAGCTACCGACAGGACGGTCCTGGAAACACCATATATTTT.

The rearrangement links TRBV6-5 to TRBJ1-4, with a possible D match to TRBD1 (5 bases). The CDR3 runs to 15 residues. V gave up 6 bases and J gave up 5 bases, with 16 bases separating them. CDR1 is MNHEY, CDR2 SVGAGI, per germline. CDR3 sequence reads: CASRRRVRGNEKLFF. The CDR3 DNA follows: TGTGCCAGCAGGCGAAGGGTGCGGGGGAATGAAAAACTGTTTTTT.

This chain links TRBV27 with TRBJ1-4; a possible D gene is TRBD1 (5 bases). Germline-derived CDR1 and CDR2 are MNHEY and SMNVEV (reference sequence). The CDR3 loop spans 14 amino acids. The ends were cut back, 5 bases at V and 8 bases at J, with 15 bases in the middle. The CDR3 nucleotides are TGTGCCAGCAGTCGTCCAGGGAAAGGGGAAAAACTGTTTTTT. Amino acid sequence: CASSRPGKGEKLFF.

The chain is built from TRBV9 and TRBJ1-1, with a tentative D call TRBD1 (5 bases). Per germline, CDR1 SGDLS and CDR2 YYNGEE. The CDR3 loop spans 13 amino acids. V shed 6 bases and J shed 10 bases, with 19 bases lying between them. CDR3 bases: TGTGCCAGCACCCCAGGGAGCCCCGGGCCAGCTTTCTTT. Translation gives CASTPGSPGPAFF.

The chain uses TRBV29-1 and TRBJ2-3; a weak D match, TRBD1 (6 bases). The germline V gene encodes CDR1 SQVTM and CDR2 ANQGSEA. The CDR3 sequence is 12 residues long. The V end lost 7 bases, the J end lost 4 bases, and 12 bases lay between the germline ends. The CDR3 DNA reads TGCAGCGGATGGACAGCCCCAGATACGCAGTATTTT. Translating gives CSGWTAPDTQYF.

V gene TRBV10-3 combines with J gene TRBJ2-4, with 9 bases fitting TRBD1. The CDR3 extends over 15 amino acids. Trimming removed 4 bases from V and 6 bases from J; junction bases left unmatched: 7. Germline V lookup: CDR1 ENHRY, CDR2 SYGVKD. The DNA of the CDR3 is TGTGCCATCAGTGTGGCGGGACAGGGCGGAAACATTCAGTACTTC. Translating it yields CAISVAGQGGNIQYF.

The chain carries TRBV29-1 and TRBJ2-3, with D possibly matching TRBD2 (5 bases). This CDR3 region has 16 residues. Germline V lookup: CDR1 SQVTM, CDR2 ANQGSEA. V lost 5 bases and J 2 bases, leaving 20 bases between the germline ends. The CDR3, as DNA: TGCAGCGTTACCATGCCCGAGAAGGAGGTCACAGATACGCAGTATTTT. Translated, it gives CSVTMPEKEVTDTQYF.

This clone showed up just once. Here the CDR3 reads CASSESGRYYGYTF. The CDR3 coding sequence is TGCGCCAGCAGTGAGTCGGGCAGATACTATGGCTACACCTTC. The chain carries TRBV10-1 and TRBJ1-2; D gene unclear. Germline values: CDR1 WNHNN, CDR2 SYGVQD (reference sequence). Trimming took off 0 bases at V and 3 bases at J, with 8 bases between the two ends. The CDR3 covers 14 residues.

The genes are TRBV19 and TRBJ2-3; D uncertain. CDR1 is LNHDA, CDR2 SQIVND, per germline (reference sequence). The CDR3 covers 13 residues. The V end was cut by 2 bases, the J end by 6 bases, with 9 bases between. Here the CDR3 reads CASSIRWADTQYF. The CDR3 bases are TGTGCCAGTAGTATACGCTGGGCCGATACGCAGTATTTT.

This clone was observed once. The chain is built from TRBV9 and TRBJ2-1, with 7 nucleotides matching TRBD2. The junction had 16 bases not matched to a gene; V was cut back by 4 bases and J by 9 bases. Germline CDR1 reads SGDLS; CDR2 reads YYNGEE. This CDR3 is built from 16 residues. The CDR3 sequence: CASSLNPGLNDGEQFF. The CDR3 region has the DNA TGTGCCAGCAGCCTTAATCCGGGACTAAACGATGGTGAGCAGTTCTTC.

The chain links TRBV11-3 to TRBJ1-5, with D possibly matching TRBD1 (5 bases). The V end was cut by 2 bases, the J end by 4 bases, with 9 bases between. This CDR3 has 14 residues. Germline assignment: CDR1 SGHNT and CDR2 YENEEA. Here the CDR3 reads CASSLQGWNQPQHF. CDR3 nucleotides: TGTGCCAGCAGCTTACAGGGTTGGAATCAGCCCCAGCATTTT.

The table lists this clone with a count of one. V usage is TRBV5-4 and J usage is TRBJ1-1; no reliable D call. This CDR3 contains 12 residues. The germline CDR1 and CDR2 sequences are SGHNT and YYREEE (reference sequence). Deletions cut 0 bases from V and 7 bases from J, with 7 bases between. CDR3 in DNA: TGTGCCAGCAGCTTGGGGTGGAATGAAGCTTTCTTT. This translates into CASSLGWNEAFF.

This sequence joins TRBV5-1 and TRBJ2-1, with TRBD2 identical over 11 bases. The CDR3 runs 15 residues. V shed 5 bases and J 8 bases; nucleotides not matched to a gene: 9. Looked up from germline, CDR1 is SGHRS and CDR2 is YFSETQ. The CDR3 here is CASSTIAGGRDEQFF. The CDR3 DNA follows: TGCGCCAGCAGTACGATAGCGGGAGGGAGGGATGAGCAGTTCTTC.

The chain combines TRBV27 with TRBJ2-7; D not resolved. CDR1 is MNHEY, CDR2 SMNVEV, per germline (reference sequence). This CDR3 region has 13 residues. With 8 bases removed from V and 3 bases from J, the gap between germline ends came to 14 bases. This chain's CDR3 is CASAPSADYEQYF. Written as DNA, the CDR3 is TGTGCCAGCGCGCCTAGTGCCGACTACGAGCAGTACTTC.

J is TRBJ1-4 and V is TRBV6-1; a weak D match, TRBD1 (6 bases). Germline V gene lookup returns CDR1 MNHNS and CDR2 SASEGT. Trimming cost V 2 bases and J 7 bases, with 14 bases left between them. CDR3 length: 15 residues. In DNA form, the CDR3 reads TGTGCCAGCAGTGAACTTGGGGGCAGTGGTGAAAAACTGTTTTTT. Protein: CASSELGGSGEKLFF.